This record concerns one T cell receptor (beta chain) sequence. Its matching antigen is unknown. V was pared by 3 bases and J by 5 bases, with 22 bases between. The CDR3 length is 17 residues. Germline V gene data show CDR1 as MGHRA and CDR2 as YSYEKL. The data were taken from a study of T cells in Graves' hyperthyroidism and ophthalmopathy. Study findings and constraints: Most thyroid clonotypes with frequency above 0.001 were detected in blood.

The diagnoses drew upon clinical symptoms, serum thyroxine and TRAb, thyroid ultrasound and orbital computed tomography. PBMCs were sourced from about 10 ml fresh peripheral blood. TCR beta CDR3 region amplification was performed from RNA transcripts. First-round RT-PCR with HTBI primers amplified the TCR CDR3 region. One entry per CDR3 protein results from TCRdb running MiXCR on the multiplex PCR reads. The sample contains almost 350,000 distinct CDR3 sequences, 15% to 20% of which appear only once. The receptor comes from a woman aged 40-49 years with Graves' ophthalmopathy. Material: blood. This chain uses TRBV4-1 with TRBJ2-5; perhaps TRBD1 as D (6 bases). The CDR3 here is CASSHNAYGTTTETQYF. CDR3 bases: TGCGCCAGCAGCCACAATGCCTACGGGACAACGACCGAGACCCAGTACTTC.